The T cell receptor (beta chain) described here comes from a study of beta chain features in type 1 diabetes (dated by TCRdb to the late 2010s). In the study overall: No differences in mean age, gender distribution, total cell number or subset yield were found between patients and healthy donors. A total of 90 million to 130 million sorted cells were examined across all samples, and a strong correlation was observed between cell number per subset and RNA yield. In the study, TCRB repertoires of sorted circulating CD4+ T cell subsets from recently diagnosed type 1 diabetes patients were compared with those of matched healthy donors. Whereas all 30 or so donors provided naive and central memory subsets, regulatory and stem cell-like memory subsets were isolated from just 8 patients and roughly eight healthy donors.

Points the paper makes about the study in general: In all four CD4+ subsets, TCRB CDR3 length was moderately but significantly shorter in type 1 diabetes patients. Because the HLA sub-analyses included only small numbers of individuals, any influence of HLA type on TCRB rearrangement was left unresolved. Sequencing cDNA rather than genomic DNA could over-represent highly expressing activated cells, although activation and CD3 levels did not differ between groups. Shorter templates might have been favored by PCR, but patient and control samples were amplified and corrected together, so both groups would have been affected equally by any skew. Naive, central memory and regulatory TCRB repertoires appeared to be more similar among patients than among healthy donors. Patients with type 1 diabetes made fewer insertions and deleted more nucleotides at VDJ recombination sites, implying thymic rearrangement abnormalities.

All of the isolated RNA was reverse transcribed with the High Capacity cDNA Reverse Transcription Kit, so expressed TCRB transcripts were sequenced. Naive, central memory and regulatory T cell samples underwent deep immunoSEQ sequencing, averaging around 3.6 million total reads per sample. Sorted cells were lysed in RLT buffer, and RNA was extracted using DNase-treated RNeasy Micro or Mini kits according to cell number. Each cell subset was processed on its own to prevent cross-contamination, while patient and healthy donor samples were processed together. The immunoSEQ multiplex PCR was used to amplify TCRB sequences from cDNA, yielding 87-bp fragments that span the CDR3 region. The amplicons were sequenced using the Illumina HiSeq platform. Turning to the authors' computational methods: PCR bias was corrected computationally using synthetic template baselines, and reads within Hamming distance 2 were collapsed, with unmergeable singletons discarded. Reads were aligned against IMGT so that V, D and J genes, CDR3 length and insertions or deletions at six rearrangement sites could be assigned. Within each subset, clonotype counts were normalized to the number of sorted cells before true diversity and Gini coefficients were calculated with the tcR R package. The overlap coefficient, calculated on TCRB nucleotide sequences, was used to quantify repertoire sharing. Out-of-frame TCRB sequences from naive cells were analyzed as a proxy for the pre-selection repertoire. TCRdb carries this immuneACCESS record with in-frame sequences only. Its versions omit some clonotypes, under half of them owing to an unresolved V gene in the studies checked, with the rest unexplained. V, J and clone size derive from that table, while D and trimming were established from the DNA sequence. This sample gives about half a million clones in total; roughly 11% of them show up just once. The biggest ten clones account for 0.045% to 0.06% of the sample.

Its CDR3 holds 15 amino acids, cysteine through phenylalanine. Only the CDR3 region is kept as DNA, spanning 45 bases read in frame from base 1. The germline V gene (reference sequence) supplies CDR1 PRHDT and CDR2 FYEKMQ. From V the trimming removes 2 bases and from J it removes 9 bases, while the gene matches leave 5 bases of the junction unaccounted for. Each donor gave one peripheral blood draw, around 100 mL on average, collected into heparinised tubes. Using a panel that included CD45RO, CCR7, CD25, CD127, CD95 and CD27, naive, central memory, regulatory and stem cell-like memory CD4+ T cells were sorted on a BD FACSAria II. Every sorted population had a purity above 95%. PBMCs were isolated immediately by Lymphoprep density gradient centrifugation and stained directly without culture. So that batch effects would be minimized, each experiment stained and sorted samples in pairs, pairing one healthy donor with one patient.

Concerning this clone: The target of this receptor is not known. No quality values exist for individual bases; no much larger clone is one base distant.

This chain is built from TRBV13 and TRBJ1-6, with 9 central nucleotides matching TRBD1. Sequenced material: naive CD4+ T cells from blood. In light of the paper, this sample's cell subset or site label describes: true naive CD4+ T cells. The clonotype comes from a woman between 18 and 30 years old in good health. Here is the DNA: TGTGCCAGCAGCTTAATAGGACAGGGGTTTTCACCCCTCCACTTT. Protein translation: CASSLIGQGFSPLHF. Where the CDR3 stops, the reference TRBV13 and TRBJ1-6 genes take over; the full variable domain is AAGVIQSPRHLIKEKRETATLKCYPIPRHDTVYWYQQGPGQDPQFLISFYEKMQSDKGSIPDRFSAQQFSDYHSELNMSSLELGDSALYFCASSLIGQGFSPLHFGNGTRLTVT.